These 5 T cell receptor beta chains share one sample of origin, sequenced in a study of shared clonotypes between healthy human individuals. The protocol was immunoSEQ multiplex PCR, while the TCRdb copy is restricted to in-frame clones and leaves out a portion. The table has approximately 600,000 clones, roughly 95% seen once. Naive CD8 populations comprised CD45RO-negative cells positively selected for CCR7, excluding terminally differentiated effector memory CD45RA+ cells. Sequenced: naive CD8+ T cells sorted from blood. The receptors shown here come from a woman between 25 and 40 years old in good health.

V is TRBV19 and J is TRBJ1-5; 8 positions match TRBD1. V was clipped by 3 bases and J by 1 base; unmatched bases: 8. The CDR3 length is 17 residues. CDR1 and CDR2 from the germline V gene are LNHDA and SQIVND (reference sequence). The CDR3, as DNA: TGTGCCAGTAGTATGGGACAGGTCAAGGGGAGCAATCAGCCCCAGCATTTT. It codes for CASSMGQVKGSNQPQHF.

The chain links TRBV6-5 to TRBJ2-7; perhaps D is TRBD1 or TRBD2 (5 bases each). The V end lost 5 bases, the J end lost 6 bases, and 17 bases lay between the germline ends. CDR1 is MNHEY and CDR2 is SVGAGI in the germline V gene. The CDR3 runs 14 residues. CDR3 protein: CASSPGRGSVEQYF. CDR3 nucleotides: TGTGCCAGCAGTCCGGGACGGGGTTCCGTCGAGCAGTACTTC.

In DNA form, the CDR3 reads TGTGCCAGCAGCACTGTTAGCGGGAGTTACGAGCAGTACTTC. Translating gives CASSTVSGSYEQYF. The chain links TRBV5-4 to TRBJ2-7; 9 nucleotides match TRBD2. CDR3 length: 14 residues. The germline CDR1 and CDR2 sequences are SGHNT and YYREEE (reference sequence). Trimming removed 4 bases from V and 4 bases from J; junction bases left unmatched: 6.

The rearrangement links TRBV4-1 to TRBJ1-1, with 8 bases fitting TRBD1. Germline V gene data show CDR1 as MGHRA and CDR2 as YSYEKL. The CDR3 runs to 15 residues. The V and J ends lost 2 bases and 1 base, in that order; junction bases with no gene match: 3. CDR3 in DNA: TGCGCCAGCAGCCAAAACCAGGGGGCGAACACTGAAGCTTTCTTT. Protein: CASSQNQGANTEAFF.

This rearrangement joins TRBV7-9 to TRBJ1-4; TRBD1 aligns across 7 bases. The CDR3 spans 14 residues. With V trimmed by 6 bases and J by 6 bases, 7 bases remained unmatched. The germline V gene has CDR1 SEHNR and CDR2 FQNEAQ (reference sequence). The CDR3 spells CASRSTGSHEKLFF. In DNA form, the CDR3 reads TGTGCCAGCAGATCGACAGGGAGTCATGAAAAACTGTTTTTT.